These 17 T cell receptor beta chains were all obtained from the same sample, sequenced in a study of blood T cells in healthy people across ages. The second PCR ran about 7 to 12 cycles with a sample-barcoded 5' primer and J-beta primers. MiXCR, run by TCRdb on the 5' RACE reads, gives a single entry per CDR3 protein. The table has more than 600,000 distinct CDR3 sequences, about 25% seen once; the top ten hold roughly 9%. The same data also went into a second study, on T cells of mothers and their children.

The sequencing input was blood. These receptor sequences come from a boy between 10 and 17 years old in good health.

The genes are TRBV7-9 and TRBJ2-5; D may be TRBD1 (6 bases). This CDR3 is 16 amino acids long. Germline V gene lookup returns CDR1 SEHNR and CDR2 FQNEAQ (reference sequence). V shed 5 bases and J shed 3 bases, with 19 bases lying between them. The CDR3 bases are TGTGCCAGCAGCCCGCAGCCAGGGGCGGCTGAAGAGACCCAGTACTTC. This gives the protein CASSPQPGAAEETQYF.

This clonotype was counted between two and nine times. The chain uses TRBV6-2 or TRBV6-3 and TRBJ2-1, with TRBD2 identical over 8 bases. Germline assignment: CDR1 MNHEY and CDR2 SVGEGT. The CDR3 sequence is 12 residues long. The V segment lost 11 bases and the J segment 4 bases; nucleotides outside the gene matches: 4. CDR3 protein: CASGGLYNEQFF. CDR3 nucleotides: TGTGCCTCGGGGGGGCTATACAATGAGCAGTTCTTC.

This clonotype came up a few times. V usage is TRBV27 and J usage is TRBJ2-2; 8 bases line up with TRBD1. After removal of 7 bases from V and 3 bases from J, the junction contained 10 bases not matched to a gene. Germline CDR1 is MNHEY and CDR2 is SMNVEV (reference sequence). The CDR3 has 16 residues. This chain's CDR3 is CASNIDRGRYTGELFF. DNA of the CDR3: TGTGCCAGCAATATCGACAGGGGTCGGTACACCGGGGAGCTGTTTTTT.

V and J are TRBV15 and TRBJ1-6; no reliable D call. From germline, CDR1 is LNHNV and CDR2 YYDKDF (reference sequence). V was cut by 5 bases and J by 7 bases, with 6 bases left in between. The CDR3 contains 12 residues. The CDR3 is CATSGENSPLHF. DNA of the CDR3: TGTGCCACCAGCGGGGAAAATTCACCCCTCCACTTT. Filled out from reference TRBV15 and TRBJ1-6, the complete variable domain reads DAMVIQNPRYQVTQFGKPVTLSCSQTLNHNVMYWYQQKSSQAPKLLFHYYDKDFNNEADTPDNFQSRRPNTSFCFLDIRSPGLGDTAMYLCATSGENSPLHFGNGTRLTVT.

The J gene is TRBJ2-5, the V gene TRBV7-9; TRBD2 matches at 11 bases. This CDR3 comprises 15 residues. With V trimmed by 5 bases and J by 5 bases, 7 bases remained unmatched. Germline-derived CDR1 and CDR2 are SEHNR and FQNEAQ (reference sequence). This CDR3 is CASSLLAGVLETQYF. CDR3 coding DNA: TGTGCCAGCAGCCTACTAGCGGGAGTCCTCGAGACCCAGTACTTC.

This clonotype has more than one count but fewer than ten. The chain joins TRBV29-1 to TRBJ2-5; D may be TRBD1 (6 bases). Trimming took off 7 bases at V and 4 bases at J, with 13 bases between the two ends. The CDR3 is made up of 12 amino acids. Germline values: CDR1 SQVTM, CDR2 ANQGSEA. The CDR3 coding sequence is TGCAGCGCTTACGACAGGTTAGAGACCCAGTACTTC. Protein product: CSAYDRLETQYF. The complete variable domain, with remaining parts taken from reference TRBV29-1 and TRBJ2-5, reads SAVISQKPSRDICQRGTSLTIQCQVDSQVTMMFWYRQQPGQSLTLIATANQGSEATYESGFVIDKFPISRPNLTFSTLTVSNMSPEDSSIYLCSAYDRLETQYFGPGTRLLVL.

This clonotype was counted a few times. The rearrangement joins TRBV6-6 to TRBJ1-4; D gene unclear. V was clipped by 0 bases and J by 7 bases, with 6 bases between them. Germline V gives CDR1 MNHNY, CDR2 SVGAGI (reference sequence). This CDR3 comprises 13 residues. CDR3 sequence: CASSYSYSEKLFF. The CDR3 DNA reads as TGTGCCAGCAGTTACTCCTACAGTGAAAAACTGTTTTTT.

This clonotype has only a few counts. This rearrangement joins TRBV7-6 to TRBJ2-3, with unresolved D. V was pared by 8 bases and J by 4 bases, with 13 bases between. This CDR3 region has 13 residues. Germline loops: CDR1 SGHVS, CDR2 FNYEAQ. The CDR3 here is CASGPRQPDTQYF. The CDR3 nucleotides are TGTGCCAGCGGCCCCCGGCAGCCAGATACGCAGTATTTT.

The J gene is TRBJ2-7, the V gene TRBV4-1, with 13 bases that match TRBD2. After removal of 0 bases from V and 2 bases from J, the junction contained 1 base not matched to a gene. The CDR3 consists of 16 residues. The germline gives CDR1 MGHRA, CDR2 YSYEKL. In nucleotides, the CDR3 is TGCGCCAGCAGCCAAGAGGGACTAGCGGGGACCTACGAGCAGTACTTC. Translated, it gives CASSQEGLAGTYEQYF.

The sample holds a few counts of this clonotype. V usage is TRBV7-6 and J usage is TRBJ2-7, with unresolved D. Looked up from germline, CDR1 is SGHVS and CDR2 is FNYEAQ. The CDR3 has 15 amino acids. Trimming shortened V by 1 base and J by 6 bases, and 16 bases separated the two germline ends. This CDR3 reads CASSLGGSRAGEQYF. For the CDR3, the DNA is TGTGCCAGCAGCTTAGGTGGCAGCCGAGCCGGCGAGCAGTACTTC.

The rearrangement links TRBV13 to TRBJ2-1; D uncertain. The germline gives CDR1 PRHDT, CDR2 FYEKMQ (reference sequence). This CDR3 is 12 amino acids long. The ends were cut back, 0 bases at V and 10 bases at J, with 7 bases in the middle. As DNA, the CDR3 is TGTGCCAGCAGCTTAGGAGAGGAGGAGCAGTTCTTC. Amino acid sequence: CASSLGEEEQFF. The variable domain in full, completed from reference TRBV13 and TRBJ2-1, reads AAGVIQSPRHLIKEKRETATLKCYPIPRHDTVYWYQQGPGQDPQFLISFYEKMQSDKGSIPDRFSAQQFSDYHSELNMSSLELGDSALYFCASSLGEEEQFFGPGTRLTVL.

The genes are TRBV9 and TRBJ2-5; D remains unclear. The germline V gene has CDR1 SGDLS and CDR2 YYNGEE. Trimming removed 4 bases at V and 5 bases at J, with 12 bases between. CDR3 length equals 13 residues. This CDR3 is CASSRLERETQYF. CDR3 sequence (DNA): TGTGCCAGCAGCCGCCTGGAACGGGAGACCCAGTACTTC.

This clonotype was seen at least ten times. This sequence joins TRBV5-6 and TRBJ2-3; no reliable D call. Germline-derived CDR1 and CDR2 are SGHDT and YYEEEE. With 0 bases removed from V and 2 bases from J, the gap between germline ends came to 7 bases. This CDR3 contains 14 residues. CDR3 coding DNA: TGTGCCAGCAGCTTGGGACGAGCCACAGATACGCAGTATTTT. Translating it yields CASSLGRATDTQYF.

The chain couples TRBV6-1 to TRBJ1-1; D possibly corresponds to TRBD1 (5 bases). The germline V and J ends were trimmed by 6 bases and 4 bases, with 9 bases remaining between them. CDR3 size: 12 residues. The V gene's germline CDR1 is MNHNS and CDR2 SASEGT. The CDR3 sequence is CASRGLGTEAFF. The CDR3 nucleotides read TGTGCCAGCAGGGGGCTTGGCACTGAAGCTTTCTTT.

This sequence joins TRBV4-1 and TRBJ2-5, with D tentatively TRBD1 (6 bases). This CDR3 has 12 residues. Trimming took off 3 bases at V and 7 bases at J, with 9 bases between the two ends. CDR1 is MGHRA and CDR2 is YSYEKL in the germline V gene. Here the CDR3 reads CASSHLGATQYF. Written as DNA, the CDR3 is TGCGCCAGCAGCCATCTGGGGGCGACCCAGTACTTC.

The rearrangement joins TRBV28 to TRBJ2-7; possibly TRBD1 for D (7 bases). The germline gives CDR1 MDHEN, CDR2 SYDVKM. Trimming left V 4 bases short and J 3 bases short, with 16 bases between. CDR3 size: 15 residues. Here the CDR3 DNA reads TGTGCCAGCAGTTCCCCCCAGGGGGGTAACTACGAGCAGTACTTC. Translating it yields CASSSPQGGNYEQYF.

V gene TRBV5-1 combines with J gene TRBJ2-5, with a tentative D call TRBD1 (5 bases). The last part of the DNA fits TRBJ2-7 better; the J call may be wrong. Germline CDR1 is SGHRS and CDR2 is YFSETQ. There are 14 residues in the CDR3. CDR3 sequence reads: CASSLVGAKGEQYF. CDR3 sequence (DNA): TGCGCCAGCAGCTTGGTTGGGGCAAAGGGCGAGCAGTACTTC.